These 10 T cell receptor beta chains share one sample of origin, sequenced in a study of shared clonotypes between healthy human individuals. Terminally differentiated effector memory CD45RA+ cells were excluded from the naive CD8 cells, which were CD45RO-negative and positively selected for CCR7. Using immunoSEQ multiplex PCR, the repertoire was profiled, and TCRdb retains in-frame clones only, with some absent. The sample contains about 2.2 million clones, around 93% of which appear only once. The material sequenced was naive CD8+ T cells from PBMCs. The receptors were sampled from a man in his late teens or twenties in good health. Some clones in this sample may be carry-over from other donors' samples.

This chain links TRBV7-9 with TRBJ2-3; D is possibly TRBD1 or TRBD2 (5 bases each). The CDR3 spans 18 residues. Germline CDR1 and CDR2: SEHNR and FQNEAQ (reference sequence). Trimming removed 5 bases from V and 4 bases from J, with 25 bases in between. CDR3 DNA sequence: TGTGCCAGCAGCCACACCGGGACCCCAACAGCCATCTCAGATACGCAGTATTTT. Its translation: CASSHTGTPTAISDTQYF.

V usage is TRBV28 and J usage is TRBJ2-1, with TRBD2 matching 13 bases. The trim removed 6 bases at V and 9 bases at J, leaving 8 bases unmatched. CDR1 and CDR2 (germline): MDHEN, SYDVKM. The length of the CDR3 is 15 residues. The CDR3 protein is CASSQTSGRAGEQFF. Written as DNA, the CDR3 is TGTGCCAGCAGCCAAACTAGCGGGAGGGCCGGTGAGCAGTTCTTC.

This chain links TRBV27 with TRBJ1-2; unclear D gene. Germline V CDR1 and CDR2: MNHEY, SMNVEV (reference sequence). Trimming pared 6 bases from V and 3 bases from J, leaving 8 bases between. CDR3 size: 12 residues. The CDR3 loop is CASRGRDYGYTF. The CDR3 DNA reads TGTGCCAGCAGGGGGAGAGACTATGGCTACACCTTC.

This clone was detected only a few times. This rearrangement joins TRBV29-1 to TRBJ1-2, with a weak D call TRBD1 (5 bases). The ends were cut back, 4 bases at V and 3 bases at J, with 9 bases in the middle. The germline CDR1 and CDR2 sequences are SQVTM and ANQGSEA. This CDR3 contains 12 residues. CDR3 DNA: TGCAGCGTTGTCAGGGATGACTATGGCTACACCTTC. Its translation: CSVVRDDYGYTF.

Written as DNA, the CDR3 is TGTGCCAGCACCACTGCAGCCCCTGGTCCGGGGGAGCAGTTCTTC. It is translated as CASTTAAPGPGEQFF. The gene calls are TRBV7-9 and TRBJ2-1, with D possibly being TRBD2 (5 bases). CDR3 length: 15 residues. V dropped 7 bases and J dropped 10 bases, with 23 bases sitting between them. Germline V gives CDR1 SEHNR, CDR2 FQNEAQ (reference sequence).

The rearrangement links TRBV13 to TRBJ2-7; 14 bases fit TRBD2. The CDR3 consists of 15 residues. V was clipped by 3 bases and J by 6 bases; unmatched bases: 4. Germline V gives CDR1 PRHDT, CDR2 FYEKMQ (reference sequence). CDR3 DNA: TGTGCCAGCAGCTTCCGACTAGCGGGAGGGTCCGAGCAGTACTTC. As protein: CASSFRLAGGSEQYF.

The chain joins TRBV7-6 to TRBJ2-5; 11 bases agree with TRBD2. This CDR3 has 16 residues. Germline CDR1 is SGHVS and CDR2 is FNYEAQ. The J segment lost 4 bases and the V segment lost 5 bases, leaving 9 bases of the junction unmatched. The CDR3 nucleotides are TGTGCCAGCAGCCCTACTCGGCTAGCGGGAGGAGAGACCCAGTACTTC. This sequence encodes CASSPTRLAGGETQYF.

The chain carries TRBV13 and TRBJ2-1; the D gene could be TRBD1 or TRBD2 (5 bases each). With 5 bases removed from V and 5 bases from J, the gap between germline ends came to 16 bases. CDR1 is PRHDT, CDR2 FYEKMQ, per germline (reference sequence). This CDR3 spans 15 amino acids. The CDR3 DNA follows: TGTGCCAGCAGCGGAGCCGGGACGGCTAACAATGAGCAGTTCTTC. This translates into CASSGAGTANNEQFF.

V usage is TRBV6-1 and J usage is TRBJ2-7; D is unresolved. The CDR3 sequence is 10 residues long. Trimming removed 4 bases from V and 9 bases from J, with 7 bases in between. Germline CDR1 MNHNS, CDR2 SASEGT. In DNA form, the CDR3 reads TGTGCCAGCAGTGCTTTGGGGCAGTACTTC. It encodes CASSALGQYF.

The chain recombines TRBV25-1 with TRBJ1-3, with TRBD1 as a possible D gene (6 bases). The CDR3 loop spans 18 amino acids. Germline V gene sequence: CDR1 MGHDK, CDR2 SYGVNS. Trimming shortened V by 3 bases and J by 5 bases, and 23 bases separated the two germline ends. CDR3 loop: CASSDWDTGPLSRNTIYF. In nucleotides, the CDR3 is TGTGCCAGCAGTGATTGGGACACGGGCCCCCTCTCCAGAAACACCATATATTTT.